Shown below are 17 T cell receptor beta chains from a single sample sequenced in a study of blood T cell repertoires in COVID-19. Sequencing used immunoSEQ multiplex PCR; TCRdb keeps in-frame clones, though not all of them. The sample records 35,000 to 40,000 clones, roughly 89% being singletons. Source material: peripheral blood. Receptor source: a human donor in a cohort sampled during active COVID-19.

The rearrangement uses TRBV4-1 and TRBJ2-7, with D possibly being TRBD2 (5 bases). V lost 3 bases and J lost 7, with 10 bases in between. This CDR3 spans 12 amino acids. The germline V gene has CDR1 MGHRA and CDR2 YSYEKL. CDR3 nucleotide sequence: TGCGCCAGCAGCCACCCAACGGGAGAGCAGTACTTC. It translates to CASSHPTGEQYF.

The genes are TRBV2 and TRBJ1-2, with TRBD1 as a possible D gene (6 bases). Germline loops: CDR1 SNHLY, CDR2 FYNNEI. CDR3 length: 14 amino acids. Trimming removed 2 bases at V and 11 bases at J, with 18 bases between. The CDR3 loop reads CASSEQGRGSRYTF. As DNA, the CDR3 is TGTGCCAGCAGTGAACAGGGCAGGGGCAGTAGGTACACCTTC. The full variable domain, with the rest looked up from reference TRBV2 and TRBJ1-2, is EPEVTQTPSHQVTQMGQEVILRCVPISNHLYFYWYRQILGQKVEFLVSFYNNEISEKSEIFDDQFSVERPDGSNFTLKIRSTKLEDSAMYFCASSEQGRGSRYTFGSGTRLTVV.

The J gene is TRBJ1-1, the V gene TRBV5-1; D gene uncertain. This CDR3 region has 14 residues. Between the trimmed V and J ends, which lost 4 bases and 5 bases, there was a span of 15 bases. Per germline, CDR1 SGHRS and CDR2 YFSETQ. CDR3 nucleotides: TGCGCCAGCAGCCATCCCCTTAGTCAAACTGAAGCTTTCTTT. As protein: CASSHPLSQTEAFF.

This chain uses TRBV23-1 with TRBJ1-3, with 8 bases that match TRBD1. TRBV23-1 is an ORF, and what it does is uncertain. V gave up 4 bases and J gave up 4 bases; unmatched junction bases: 6. There are 15 residues in the CDR3. The CDR3 DNA follows: TGCGCCAGCAGTCCCTCAGGGGGCCTCGGAAACACCATATATTTT. As protein: CASSPSGGLGNTIYF.

This chain joins TRBV19 and TRBJ2-2; the D is unclear. The CDR3 loop spans 16 amino acids. The V gene lost 4 bases and the J gene lost 3 bases, with 15 bases spanning the gap. Germline CDR1 and CDR2: LNHDA and SQIVND (reference sequence). The CDR3: CASSKAQTEYTGELFF. CDR3 nucleotide sequence: TGTGCCAGTAGTAAGGCACAGACGGAATACACCGGGGAGCTGTTTTTT.

The chain employs TRBV19 and TRBJ1-5; 7 positions agree with TRBD1. Germline lookup yields CDR1 LNHDA and CDR2 SQIVND (reference sequence). The V and J ends lost 4 bases and 2 bases, in that order; junction bases with no gene match: 5. The CDR3 length is 15 residues. CDR3 bases: TGTGCCAGTAGTACCGGACAGGTCGGCAATCAGCCCCAGCATTTT. Residues: CASSTGQVGNQPQHF.

The DNA of the CDR3 is TGTGCCACCAGCCCGCGGGGGCGGGAGGGCCAAGAGACCCAGTACTTC. Amino acid sequence: CATSPRGREGQETQYF. V gene TRBV15 combines with J gene TRBJ2-5, with 9 positions matching TRBD2. Germline V gene sequence: CDR1 LNHNV, CDR2 YYDKDF (reference sequence). The CDR3 is 16 amino acids. Trimming removed 5 bases from V and 1 base from J; junction bases left unmatched: 8.

The chain is built from TRBV12-3 or TRBV12-4 and TRBJ1-2; D might be TRBD1 (5 bases). V was shortened by 6 bases and J by 7 bases, with 12 bases between the two germline ends. This CDR3 spans 12 amino acids. The CDR3, as DNA: TGTGCCAGCAGGACTCAGGGAGGTGGCTACACCTTC. Translation: CASRTQGGGYTF.

This sequence joins TRBV6-6 and TRBJ1-5; 7 positions agree with TRBD1. The CDR3 consists of 14 residues. From germline, CDR1 is MNHNY and CDR2 SVGAGI (reference sequence). V trimming: 6 bases; J trimming: 7 bases; junction bases outside the gene matches: 9. In DNA form, the CDR3 reads TGTGCCAGCAGCCTCAGACAGGGAGAGCAGCCCCAGCATTTT. It codes for CASSLRQGEQPQHF.

The rearrangement uses TRBV30 and TRBJ2-5, with D unresolved. Germline V gene lookup returns CDR1 GTSNPN and CDR2 SVGIG (reference sequence). The V end was cut by 0 bases, the J end by 5 bases, with 4 bases between. This CDR3 has 11 residues. DNA of the CDR3: TGTGCCTGGAGTGTACGGGAGACCCAGTACTTC. Translation gives CAWSVRETQYF.

For the CDR3, the DNA is TGTGCCAGCAGCTCGGACATTATGGGCAATCATGAAAAACTGTTTTTT. This sequence encodes CASSSDIMGNHEKLFF. This sequence joins TRBV5-6 and TRBJ1-4; a possible D gene is TRBD1 (5 bases). This CDR3 comprises 16 residues. Germline CDR1 reads SGHDT; CDR2 reads YYEEEE. Trimming shortened V by 3 bases and J by 6 bases, and 18 bases separated the two germline ends.

V and J are TRBV4-2 and TRBJ1-4; perhaps TRBD1 as D (6 bases). The CDR3 loop spans 15 amino acids. Per germline, CDR1 LGHNA and CDR2 YNFKEQ. Trimming took off 6 bases at V and 7 bases at J, with 18 bases between the two ends. CDR3 protein: CASRSGGRIGEKLFF. For the CDR3, the DNA is TGTGCCAGCAGGTCCGGGGGGCGTATAGGTGAAAAACTGTTTTTT.

The rearrangement uses TRBV19 and TRBJ1-2; 7 bases fit TRBD1. V shed 5 bases, J shed 2 bases, and the junction held 5 bases outside the gene matches. CDR1 and CDR2 from the germline V gene are LNHDA and SQIVND (reference sequence). The length of the CDR3 is 14 residues. CDR3 nucleotides: TGTGCCAGTAGTCGGGACAGAAGAAACTATGGCTACACCTTC. Translated, it gives CASSRDRRNYGYTF.

The gene calls are TRBV6-2 or TRBV6-3 and TRBJ2-2; D call uncertain. This CDR3 comprises 16 residues. Trimming shortened V by 4 bases and J by 2 bases, and 14 bases separated the two germline ends. CDR1 is MNHEY and CDR2 is SVGEGT in the germline V gene. Here the CDR3 reads CASSSIPGANTGELFF. The CDR3 DNA sequence: TGTGCCAGCAGTTCCATACCAGGCGCTAACACCGGGGAGCTGTTTTTT.

This clone was detected once. In DNA form, the CDR3 reads TGTGCCAGCAAGTCCCCAGGGGACGGCTATGGCTACACCTTC. Translation gives CASKSPGDGYGYTF. This chain joins TRBV6-6 and TRBJ1-2; a possible D gene is TRBD1 (6 bases). This CDR3 contains 14 residues. V was pared by 7 bases and J by 4 bases, with 16 bases between. From germline, CDR1 is MNHNY and CDR2 SVGAGI (reference sequence).

This clone was detected only a few times. CDR3 DNA: TGTGCCAGCAGTTCAACGTGGACAGGGGATCAGCCCCAGCATTTT. It specifies CASSSTWTGDQPQHF. This chain connects TRBV6-5 to TRBJ1-5, with 9 bases identical to TRBD1. Germline CDR1 MNHEY, CDR2 SVGAGI. With 4 bases clipped from V and 5 bases from J, the junction kept 6 bases outside the gene matches. There are 15 residues in the CDR3.

This chain joins TRBV7-3 and TRBJ2-1, with 11 nucleotides matching TRBD2. Germline V gene data show CDR1 as SGHTA and CDR2 as FQGTGA. This CDR3 comprises 15 residues. The junction had 5 bases not matched to a gene; V was cut back by 4 bases and J by 6 bases. CDR3 region: CASSSLAGGRNEQFF. DNA for the CDR3: TGTGCCAGCAGCTCTCTAGCGGGAGGTCGCAATGAGCAGTTCTTC. The variable domain in full, completed from reference TRBV7-3 and TRBJ2-1, reads GAGVSQTPSNKVTEKGKYVELRCDPISGHTALYWYRQSLGQGPEFLIYFQGTGAADDSGLPNDRFFAVRPEGSVSTLKIQRTERGDSAVYLCASSSLAGGRNEQFFGPGTRLTVL.